This paragraph reports one T cell receptor beta chain. Its cognate antigen has yet to be identified. The junction and the germline gene differ at one end; a read error may be behind it. The data belong to a study of immune aging and cytomegalovirus after organ transplant (dated by TCRdb to the early 2020s). With regard to the full study: Three-drug immunosuppression with prednisone, tacrolimus, and mycophenolate was given to all transplant recipients. Overall study results and their limits: Since the sequencing data did not include a CD57 measurement, a conservative gene-based definition of aging was used in its place. A larger share of large clones was made up of TEMRA cells, and in the seven largest clones (roughly 2,000 cells) aged and TEMRA cells were gained while TCM cells were lost. Following viremia, aged-phenotype cells rose post-transplant in clones of any size, with the rise occurring earlier in large clones (days 200-264) than in small clones.

The time point label for this specimen denotes: five sample-tagged time points from pre-transplant (day -1) to day 368 post-transplant, pooled. PBMC were thawed and then stimulated for roughly 12 hours with a CMV IE-1 overlapping peptide library, with no transport inhibitors added. After thawing, cells were rested overnight and were then stimulated in R10 medium with CD28/CD49d costimulation. The IE-1 peptide library was composed of 15-amino-acid peptides with overlaps of 11 amino acids. Samples from each time point were barcoded using BD Single-Cell Multiplexing Kit Sample Tags, then pooled and stained with oligo-conjugated anti-CD45RA and sorting antibodies. A BD FACSAria III was used to sort CMV-responsive CD8+CD137+ and CD4+CD154+ T cells at 4-way purity. EDTA vacutainers were used to collect blood, which was then processed with a Ficoll gradient within 1-24 hours. CDR1 and CDR2 were assigned from the germline V gene as MDHEN and SYDVKM. The CDR3 has 20 amino acids, counting the end cysteine and phenylalanine. The sequence is cut down to CDR3 DNA, 60 bases in frame from base 1.

The library was produced with single-cell sequencing. Sequencing instrument: Illumina NovaSeq 6000. For cell capture and library preparation, the team used the BD Rhapsody Targeted mRNA and AbSeq Reagent Kit in a microwell format. Libraries covered TCR, sample tags, AbSeq, and targeted mRNA from the Human T-Cell Expression Panel plus custom TOX and TOX2 primers. Libraries were sequenced on an Illumina NovaSeq. The original methods were these. The analysis covered approximately 11,000 cells in total, of which 7076 were CD8 T cells and around 4,000 were CD8 T cells with an identifiable TCR CDR3. The BD Rhapsody Targeted Analysis Pipeline, including V(D)J processing, was run on the Seven Bridges Genomics platform to process the raw data. Quality control, Sample Tag demultiplexing with Lex-BDSMK, clone identification with VDJ Explorer, and Seurat clustering were all done in SeqGeq 1.6.0. Clones comprising <1% of CD8 T cells were considered non-expanded; clones comprising >2.5% of the sample were considered clonal expansions. TCRdb reprocessing: public reads trimmed at Q25 with fastp, clones called with MiXCR, in-frame beta chains kept. CDR3 protein duplicates are merged, each entry listing the most common genes and DNA. These V and J calls derive from TCRdb rather than the authors' analysis. The sample table contains 20,000 or so distinct CDR3 sequences; only one count was recorded for approximately 34% of them. Less than 30% of the sample lies in the top ten.

This receptor chain uses TRBV28 and TRBJ2-1; the junction holds 7 bases that match TRBD2. The source of this sequence is a female donor who had a heart transplant and CMV viremia. The sequencing used CMV peptide-activated CD4+ and CD8+ T cells sorted from blood, collected at five time points, pooled. Taken with the paper, the label for cell subset or site translates to: sorted CD8+CD137+ and CD4+CD154+ T cells after around 12 h CMV IE-1 peptide stimulation. The nucleotide sequence is TGTGCCGGCAGTTCCGATCGGCGGGAGAAATCGCCCGGCTCCTACAATGAGCAGTTCTTC. This translates into CAGSSDRREKSPGSYNEQFF.